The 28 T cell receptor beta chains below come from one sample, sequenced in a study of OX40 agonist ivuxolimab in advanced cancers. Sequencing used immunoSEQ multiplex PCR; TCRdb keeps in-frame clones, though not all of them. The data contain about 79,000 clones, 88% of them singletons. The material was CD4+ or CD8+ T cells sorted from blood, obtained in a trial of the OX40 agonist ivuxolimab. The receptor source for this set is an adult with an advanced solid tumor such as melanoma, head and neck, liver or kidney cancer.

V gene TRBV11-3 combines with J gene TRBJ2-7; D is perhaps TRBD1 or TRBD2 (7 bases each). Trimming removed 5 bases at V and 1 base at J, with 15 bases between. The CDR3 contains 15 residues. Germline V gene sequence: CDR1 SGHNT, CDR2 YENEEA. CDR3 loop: CASSLRQGGSYEQYF. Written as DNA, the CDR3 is TGTGCCAGCAGCCTCCGGCAGGGGGGGTCCTACGAGCAGTACTTC.

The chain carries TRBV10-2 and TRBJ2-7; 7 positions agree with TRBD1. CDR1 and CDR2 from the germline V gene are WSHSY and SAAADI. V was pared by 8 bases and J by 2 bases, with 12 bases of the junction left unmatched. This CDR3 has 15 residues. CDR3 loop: CASGDHGTVAYEQYF. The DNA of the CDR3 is TGCGCCAGCGGGGACCACGGGACAGTAGCCTACGAGCAGTACTTC.

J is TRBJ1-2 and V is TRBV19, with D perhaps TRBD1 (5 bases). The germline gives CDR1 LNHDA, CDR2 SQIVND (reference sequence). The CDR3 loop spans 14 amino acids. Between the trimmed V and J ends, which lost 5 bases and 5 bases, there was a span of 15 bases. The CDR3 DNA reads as TGTGCCAGTAGTTCGACAGTCCGGACGTATGGCTACACCTTC. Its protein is CASSSTVRTYGYTF.

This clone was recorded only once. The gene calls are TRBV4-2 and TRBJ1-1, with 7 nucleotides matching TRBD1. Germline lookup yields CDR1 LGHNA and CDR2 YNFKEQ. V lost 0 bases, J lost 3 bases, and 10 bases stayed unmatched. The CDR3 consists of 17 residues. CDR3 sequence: CASSQEKGGVGYTEAFF. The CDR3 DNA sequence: TGTGCCAGCAGCCAAGAAAAAGGGGGCGTGGGATACACTGAAGCTTTCTTT.

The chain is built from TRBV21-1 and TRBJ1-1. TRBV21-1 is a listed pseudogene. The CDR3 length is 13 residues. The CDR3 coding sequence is TGTGCCAGCAGCAAAGTAACGGGCACTGAAGCTTTCTTT. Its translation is CASSKVTGTEAFF.

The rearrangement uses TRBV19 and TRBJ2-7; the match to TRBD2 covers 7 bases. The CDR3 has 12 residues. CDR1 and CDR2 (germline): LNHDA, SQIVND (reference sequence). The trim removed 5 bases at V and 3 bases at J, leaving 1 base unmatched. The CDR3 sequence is CASSERDYEQYF. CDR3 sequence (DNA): TGTGCCAGTAGTGAGCGGGACTACGAGCAGTACTTC.

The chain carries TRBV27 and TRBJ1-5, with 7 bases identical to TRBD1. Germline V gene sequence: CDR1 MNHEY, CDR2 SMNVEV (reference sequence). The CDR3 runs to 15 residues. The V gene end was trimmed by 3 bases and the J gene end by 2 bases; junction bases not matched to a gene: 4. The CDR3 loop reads CASSFTGVGNQPQHF. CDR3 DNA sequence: TGTGCCAGCAGTTTCACAGGGGTAGGCAATCAGCCCCAGCATTTT.

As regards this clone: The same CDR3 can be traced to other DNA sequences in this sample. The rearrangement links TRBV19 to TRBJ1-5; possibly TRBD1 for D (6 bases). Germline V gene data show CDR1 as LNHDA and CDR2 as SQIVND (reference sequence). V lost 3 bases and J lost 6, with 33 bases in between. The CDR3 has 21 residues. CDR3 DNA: TGTGCCAGTAGTATTTTTAGGGGGGGTGACGGGGCGGGGGCGCACGGTCAGCCCCAGCATTTT. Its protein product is CASSIFRGGDGAGAHGQPQHF.

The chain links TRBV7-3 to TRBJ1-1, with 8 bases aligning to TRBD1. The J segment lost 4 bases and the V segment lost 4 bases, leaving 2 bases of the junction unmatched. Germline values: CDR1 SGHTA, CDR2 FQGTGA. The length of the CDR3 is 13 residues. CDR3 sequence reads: CASSSQGGTEAFF. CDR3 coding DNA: TGTGCCAGCAGCTCACAGGGGGGCACTGAAGCTTTCTTT.

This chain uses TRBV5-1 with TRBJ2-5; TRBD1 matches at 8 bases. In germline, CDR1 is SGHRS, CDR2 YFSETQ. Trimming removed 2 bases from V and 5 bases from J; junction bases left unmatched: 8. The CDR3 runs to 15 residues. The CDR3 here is CASSFDGQGWETQYF. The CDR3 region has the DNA TGCGCCAGCAGCTTCGATGGACAGGGATGGGAGACCCAGTACTTC.

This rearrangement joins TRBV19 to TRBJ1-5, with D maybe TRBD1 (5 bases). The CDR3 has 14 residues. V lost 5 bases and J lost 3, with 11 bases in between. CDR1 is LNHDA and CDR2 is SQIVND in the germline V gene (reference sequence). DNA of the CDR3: TGTGCCAGTAGTGGGGGTCAGATCAATCAGCCCCAGCATTTT. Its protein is CASSGGQINQPQHF.

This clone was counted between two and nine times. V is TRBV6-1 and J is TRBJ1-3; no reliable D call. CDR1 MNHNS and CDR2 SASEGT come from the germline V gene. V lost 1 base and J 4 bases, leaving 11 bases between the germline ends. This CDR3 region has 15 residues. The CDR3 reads CASSEGLGRGNTIYF. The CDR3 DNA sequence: TGTGCCAGCAGTGAAGGACTCGGGCGCGGAAACACCATATATTTT.

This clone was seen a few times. CDR3 DNA sequence: TGCGCCAGCAGCCAATACTCCTCCGGGACTAGCGGGAGGAGCTCCTACGAGCAGTACTTC. Amino acids: CASSQYSSGTSGRSSYEQYF. This chain joins TRBV4-1 and TRBJ2-7, with 15 bases that match TRBD2. CDR3 length: 20 amino acids. V was clipped by 2 bases and J by 0 bases; unmatched bases: 11. Germline V CDR1 and CDR2: MGHRA, YSYEKL.

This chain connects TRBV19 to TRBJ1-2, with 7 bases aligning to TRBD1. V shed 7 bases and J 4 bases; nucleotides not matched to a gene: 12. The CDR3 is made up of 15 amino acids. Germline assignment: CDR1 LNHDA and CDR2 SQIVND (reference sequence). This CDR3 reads CASTPQGRLGYGYTF. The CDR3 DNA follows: TGTGCCAGTACCCCACAGGGGAGACTTGGCTATGGCTACACCTTC.

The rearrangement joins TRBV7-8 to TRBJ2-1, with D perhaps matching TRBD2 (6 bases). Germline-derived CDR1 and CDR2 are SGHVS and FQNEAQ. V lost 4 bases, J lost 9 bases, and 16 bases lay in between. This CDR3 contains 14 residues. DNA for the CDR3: TGTGCCAGCAGCTCAACCGAGACTAGACCTGAGCAGTTCTTC. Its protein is CASSSTETRPEQFF.

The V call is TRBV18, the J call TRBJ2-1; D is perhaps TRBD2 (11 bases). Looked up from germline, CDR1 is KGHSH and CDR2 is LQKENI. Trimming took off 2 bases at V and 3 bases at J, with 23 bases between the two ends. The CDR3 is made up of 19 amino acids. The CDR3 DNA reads TGTGCCAGCTCACCAAAAGGACAGGGGGGGACTAGCGGCTACAATGAGCAGTTCTTC. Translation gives CASSPKGQGGTSGYNEQFF.

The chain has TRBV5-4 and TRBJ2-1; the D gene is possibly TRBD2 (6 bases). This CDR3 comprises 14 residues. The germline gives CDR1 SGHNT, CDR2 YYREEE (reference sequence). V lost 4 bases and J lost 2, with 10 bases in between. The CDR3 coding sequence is TGTGCCAGCAGCCTTAGCGGAACCTACAATGAGCAGTTCTTC. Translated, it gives CASSLSGTYNEQFF.

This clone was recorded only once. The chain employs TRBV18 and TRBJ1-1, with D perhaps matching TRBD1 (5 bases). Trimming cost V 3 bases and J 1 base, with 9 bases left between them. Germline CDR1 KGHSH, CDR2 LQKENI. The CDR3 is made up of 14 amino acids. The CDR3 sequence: CASSPGGGNTEAFF. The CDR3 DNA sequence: TGTGCCAGCTCACCCGGGGGGGGGAACACTGAAGCTTTCTTT.

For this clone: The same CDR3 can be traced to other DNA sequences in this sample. CDR3 amino acids: CASSKGHSGNTIYF. The CDR3, as DNA: TGTGCCAGCAGCAAAGGACATTCTGGAAACACCATATATTTT. The chain employs TRBV7-9 and TRBJ1-3; D perhaps matches TRBD1 (5 bases). There are 14 residues in the CDR3. Germline lookup yields CDR1 SEHNR and CDR2 FQNEAQ (reference sequence). Trimming cost V 5 bases and J 1 base, with 9 bases left between them.

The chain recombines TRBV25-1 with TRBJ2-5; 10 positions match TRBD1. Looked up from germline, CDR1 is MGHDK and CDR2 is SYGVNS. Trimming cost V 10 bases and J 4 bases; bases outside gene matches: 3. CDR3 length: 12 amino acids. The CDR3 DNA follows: TGTGCCACCAGGGACAGGGGAGAGACCCAGTACTTC. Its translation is CATRDRGETQYF. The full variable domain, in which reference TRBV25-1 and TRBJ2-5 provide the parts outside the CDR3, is EADIYQTPRYLVIGTGKKITLECSQTMGHDKMYWYQQDPGMELHLIHYSYGVNSTEKGDLSSESTVSRIRTEHFPLTLESARPSHTSQYLCATRDRGETQYFGPGTRLLVL.

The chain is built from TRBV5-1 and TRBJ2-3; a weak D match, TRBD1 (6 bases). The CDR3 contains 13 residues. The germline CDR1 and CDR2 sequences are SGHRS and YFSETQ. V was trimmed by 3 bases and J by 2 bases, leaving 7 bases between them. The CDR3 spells CASSWTVTDTQYF. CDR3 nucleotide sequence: TGCGCCAGCAGCTGGACAGTCACAGATACGCAGTATTTT. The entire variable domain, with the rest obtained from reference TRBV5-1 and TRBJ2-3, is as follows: KAGVTQTPRYLIKTRGQQVTLSCSPISGHRSVSWYQQTPGQGLQFLFEYFSETQRNKGNFPGRFSGRQFSNSRSEMNVSTLELGDSALYLCASSWTVTDTQYFGPGTRLTVL.

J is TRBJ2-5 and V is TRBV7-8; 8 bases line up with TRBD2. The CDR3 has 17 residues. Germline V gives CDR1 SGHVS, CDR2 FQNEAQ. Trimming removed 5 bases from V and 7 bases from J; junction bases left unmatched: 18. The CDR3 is CASSPPLGSGTSWTQYF. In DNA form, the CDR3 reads TGTGCCAGCAGCCCCCCTTTAGGTAGCGGGACCTCATGGACCCAGTACTTC.

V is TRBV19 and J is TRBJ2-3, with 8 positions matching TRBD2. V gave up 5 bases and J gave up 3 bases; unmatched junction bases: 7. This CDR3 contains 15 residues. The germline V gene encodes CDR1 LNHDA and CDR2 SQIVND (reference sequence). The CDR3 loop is CASSPIAGITDTQYF. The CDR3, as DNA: TGTGCCAGTAGTCCGATAGCGGGAATAACAGATACGCAGTATTTT.

The CDR3 protein is CASSTLAGAMNTEAFF. The DNA for the CDR3 is TGTGCCAGTAGTACCCTCGCGGGGGCTATGAACACTGAAGCTTTCTTT. V gene TRBV19 combines with J gene TRBJ1-1, with D perhaps TRBD1 (6 bases). The V gene lost 4 bases and the J gene lost 0 bases, with 15 bases spanning the gap. The CDR3 runs 16 residues. The germline CDR1 and CDR2 sequences are LNHDA and SQIVND (reference sequence).

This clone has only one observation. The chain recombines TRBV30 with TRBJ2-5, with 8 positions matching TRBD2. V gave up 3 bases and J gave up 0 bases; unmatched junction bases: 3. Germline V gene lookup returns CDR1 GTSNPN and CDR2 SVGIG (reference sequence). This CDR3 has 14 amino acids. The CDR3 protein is CAWRRLAHQETQYF. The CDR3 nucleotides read TGTGCCTGGAGGCGACTAGCGCACCAAGAGACCCAGTACTTC.

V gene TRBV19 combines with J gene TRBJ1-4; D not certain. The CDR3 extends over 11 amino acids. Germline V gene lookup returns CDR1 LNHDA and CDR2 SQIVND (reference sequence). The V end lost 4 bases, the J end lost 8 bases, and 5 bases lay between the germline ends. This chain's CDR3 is CASSREEKLFF. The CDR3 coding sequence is TGTGCCAGTAGTAGAGAAGAAAAACTGTTTTTT.

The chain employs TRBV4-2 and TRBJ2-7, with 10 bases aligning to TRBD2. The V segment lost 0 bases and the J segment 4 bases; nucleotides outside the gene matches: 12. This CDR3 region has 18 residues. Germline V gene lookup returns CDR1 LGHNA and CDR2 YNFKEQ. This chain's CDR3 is CASSQDLGSGRTRYEQYF. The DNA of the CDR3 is TGTGCCAGCAGCCAAGATCTTGGTAGCGGGAGGACCCGATACGAGCAGTACTTC.

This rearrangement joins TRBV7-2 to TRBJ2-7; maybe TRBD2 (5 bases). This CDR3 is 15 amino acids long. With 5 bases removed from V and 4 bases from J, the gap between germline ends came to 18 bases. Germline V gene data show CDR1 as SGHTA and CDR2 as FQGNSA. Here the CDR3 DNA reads TGTGCCAGCAGCCTTGCTACTAGTTCCCCTTACGAGCAGTACTTC. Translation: CASSLATSSPYEQYF.